These 10 T cell receptor beta chains share one sample of origin, sequenced in a study of cytomegalovirus exposure and HLA in healthy donors. The PCR contained 60 Vbeta and 13 Jbeta primers. The protocol was immunoSEQ multiplex PCR, while the TCRdb copy is restricted to in-frame clones and leaves out a portion. Of approximately 210,000 clones in the sample, roughly 77% were seen once. The sample taken for sequencing was PBMCs. The receptor set was obtained from a male donor in good health and CMV-seropositive.

V and J are TRBV7-9 and TRBJ2-5, with TRBD2 matching over 9 bases. The J call is uncertain, as TRBJ2-7 better fits the DNA end. There are 12 residues in the CDR3. The germline gives CDR1 SEHNR, CDR2 FQNEAQ (reference sequence). The CDR3 bases are TGTGCCGGGGGTATAGCGGGAGTCGAGCAGTACTTC. Translating gives CAGGIAGVEQYF.

J is TRBJ2-3 and V is TRBV7-9; D is ambiguous. This CDR3 is built from 14 residues. From germline, CDR1 is SEHNR and CDR2 FQNEAQ (reference sequence). V was trimmed by 1 base and J by 0 bases, leaving 5 bases between them. CDR3 nucleotides: TGTGCCAGCAGCTTAGGCACTAGCACAGATACGCAGTATTTT. Protein product: CASSLGTSTDTQYF. The full variable domain, rest sourced from reference TRBV7-9 and TRBJ2-3, is DTGVSQNPRHKITKRGQNVTFRCDPISEHNRLYWYRQTLGQGPEFLTYFQNEAQLEKSRLLSDRFSAERPKGSFSTLEIQRTEQGDSAMYLCASSLGTSTDTQYFGPGTRLTVL.

This clone was recorded once. The V and J genes are TRBV5-6 and TRBJ2-2, with D perhaps matching TRBD2 (5 bases). Germline V CDR1 and CDR2: SGHDT, YYEEEE. The ends were cut back, 4 bases at V and 6 bases at J, with 10 bases in the middle. The CDR3 runs to 13 residues. CDR3 sequence reads: CASSRVEAGELFF. CDR3 sequence (DNA): TGTGCCAGCAGCCGGGTGGAGGCCGGGGAGCTGTTTTTT. Together with reference TRBV5-6 and TRBJ2-2, the CDR3 gives the full variable domain: DAGVTQSPTHLIKTRGQQVTLRCSPKSGHDTVSWYQQALGQGPQFIFQYYEEEERQRGNFPDRFSGHQFPNYSSELNVNALLLGDSALYLCASSRVEAGELFFGEGSRLTVL.

The chain combines TRBV9 with TRBJ2-5; D is possibly TRBD1 (6 bases). Germline CDR1 and CDR2: SGDLS and YYNGEE. The CDR3 sequence is 15 residues long. Trimming stripped 4 bases from V and 2 bases from J, with 15 bases between. CDR3 protein: CASSIRPTGQETQYF. The CDR3 DNA is TGTGCCAGCAGCATCCGACCGACAGGTCAAGAGACCCAGTACTTC.

Notes on this clone: At the DNA level, this CDR3 is encoded by other sequences in the same sample as well. The gene calls are TRBV19 and TRBJ2-7; the D is unclear. The CDR3 has 13 amino acids. The V end lost 3 bases, the J end lost 2 bases, and 8 bases lay between the germline ends. Germline-derived CDR1 and CDR2 are LNHDA and SQIVND (reference sequence). CDR3 residues: CASSIGGTYEQYF. The CDR3 nucleotides read TGTGCCAGTAGTATTGGCGGAACCTACGAGCAGTACTTC.

The V gene is TRBV27, the J gene TRBJ1-5, with 10 bases lining up with TRBD1. The CDR3 runs 14 residues. Looked up from germline, CDR1 is MNHEY and CDR2 is SMNVEV (reference sequence). Trimming at V came to 2 bases and at J to 7 bases, leaving 2 bases not matched to a gene. The CDR3 nucleotides are TGTGCCAGCAGTTTAGGGACAGGGGTCCAGCCCCAGCATTTT. This sequence encodes CASSLGTGVQPQHF.

The V and J genes are TRBV29-1 and TRBJ2-6; weak D call: TRBD2 (6 bases). The CDR3 spans 16 residues. Germline assignment: CDR1 SQVTM and CDR2 ANQGSEA. Between the trimmed V and J ends, which lost 4 bases and 2 bases, there was a span of 15 bases. CDR3 in amino acids: CSVVPGEGAGANVLTF. The CDR3 nucleotides read TGCAGCGTTGTTCCGGGGGAAGGCGCTGGGGCCAACGTCCTGACTTTC.

This chain uses TRBV15 with TRBJ2-1; D is perhaps TRBD2 (5 bases). Per the germline V gene, CDR1 is LNHNV and CDR2 is YYDKDF (reference sequence). Trimming cost V 4 bases and J 1 base, with 11 bases left between them. This CDR3 has 15 residues. In DNA, the CDR3 is TGTGCCACCAGCAAGGCGGGCCCGTCCTACAATGAGCAGTTCTTC. Amino acid sequence: CATSKAGPSYNEQFF.

V is TRBV4-2 and J is TRBJ2-2; 9 bases match TRBD2. Trimming at V came to 0 bases and at J to 1 base, leaving 3 bases not matched to a gene. Germline V gene data show CDR1 as LGHNA and CDR2 as YNFKEQ. This CDR3 contains 17 residues. In nucleotides, the CDR3 is TGTGCCAGCAGCCAAGAGAAAGCGGGGGGGAACACCGGGGAGCTGTTTTTT. This gives the protein CASSQEKAGGNTGELFF.

This chain uses TRBV7-8 with TRBJ1-5; D ambiguous. This CDR3 is built from 15 residues. Germline V lookup: CDR1 SGHVS, CDR2 FQNEAQ. Trimming took off 5 bases at V and 6 bases at J, with 17 bases between the two ends. CDR3 coding DNA: TGTGCCAGCAGCACCCCCGACGAGGTTGTTCAGCCCCAGCATTTT. This encodes CASSTPDEVVQPQHF.